This TCR beta chain comes out of a study of blood T cell repertoires in COVID-19. V was clipped by 0 bases and J by 11 bases; unmatched bases: 9. Germline CDR1 is SGHAT and CDR2 is FQNNGV. The CDR3 sequence is 15 residues long. This clone was seen a single time. Profiling relied on immunoSEQ multiplex PCR, and the TCRdb table lists in-frame clones only, not all of them. The sample holds 330,000 or so clones, approximately 90% seen once. Sequencing was done on a sample of peripheral blood. V is TRBV11-2 and J is TRBJ2-1; 8 nucleotides match TRBD1. The origin of this receptor is a man aged 25-40 years with COVID-19, enrolled during active disease. In DNA, the CDR3 is TGTGCCAGCAGCTTAGATCGGGGACAGGCAATGAAGCAGTTCTTC. Translated, it gives CASSLDRGQAMKQFF.